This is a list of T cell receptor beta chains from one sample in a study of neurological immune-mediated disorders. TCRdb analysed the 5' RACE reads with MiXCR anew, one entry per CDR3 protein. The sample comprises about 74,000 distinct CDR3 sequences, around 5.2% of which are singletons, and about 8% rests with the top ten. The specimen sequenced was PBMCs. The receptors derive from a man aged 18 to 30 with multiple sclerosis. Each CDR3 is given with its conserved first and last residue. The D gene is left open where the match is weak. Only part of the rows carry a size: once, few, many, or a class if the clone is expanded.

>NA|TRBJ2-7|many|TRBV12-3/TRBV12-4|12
CASSLGGDEQYF
TGTGCCAGCAGTTTAGGAGGGGACGAGCAGTACTTC
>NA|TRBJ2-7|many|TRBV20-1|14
CSAQGASSSYEQYF
TGCAGTGCTCAAGGGGCTAGCAGCTCCTACGAGCAGTACTTC
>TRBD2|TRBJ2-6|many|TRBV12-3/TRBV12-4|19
CASTPREAGTSAGANVLTF
TGTGCCAGCACCCCTCGGGAGGCAGGGACGTCGGCTGGGGCCAACGTCCTGACTTTC
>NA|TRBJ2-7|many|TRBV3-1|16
CASSQEGGFSSYEQYF
TGTGCCAGCAGCCAAGAGGGCGGGTTTAGCTCCTACGAGCAGTACTTC
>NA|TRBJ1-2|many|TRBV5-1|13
CASSLGRDNGYTF
TGCGCCAGCAGCTTGGGAAGGGACAATGGCTACACCTTC
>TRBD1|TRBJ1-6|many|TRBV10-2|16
CASSESHGTANSPLNF
TGCGCCAGCAGTGAGTCCCACGGGACAGCGAATTCACCCCTCAACTTT
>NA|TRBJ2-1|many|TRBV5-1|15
CASSFEGSSYNEQFF
TGCGCCAGCAGCTTCGAGGGGAGCTCCTACAATGAGCAGTTCTTC
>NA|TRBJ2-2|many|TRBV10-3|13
CAISGQNTGELFF
TGTGCCATCAGTGGGCAGAACACCGGGGAGCTGTTTTTT
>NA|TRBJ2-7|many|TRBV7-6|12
CASSPGLGVQYF
TGTGCCAGCAGCCCAGGCTTGGGTGTGCAGTACTTC
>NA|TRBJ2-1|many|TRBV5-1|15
CASRPTASSYNEQFF
TGCGCCAGCAGGCCGACCGCGAGCTCCTACAATGAGCAGTTCTTC
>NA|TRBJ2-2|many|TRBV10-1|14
CASSGLVDTGELFF
TGCGCCAGCAGTGGGCTAGTCGACACCGGGGAGCTGTTTTTT
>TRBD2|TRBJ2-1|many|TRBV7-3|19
CASSPGTSGSISSYNEQFF
TGTGCCAGCAGCCCCGGGACTAGCGGATCCATAAGCTCCTACAATGAGCAGTTCTTC
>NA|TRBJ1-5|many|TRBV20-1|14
CSASLGRSNQPQHF
TGCAGTGCTAGCCTCGGACGGAGCAATCAGCCCCAGCATTTT
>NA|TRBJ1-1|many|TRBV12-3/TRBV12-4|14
CASTDTGLGTEAFF
TGTGCCAGCACCGATACCGGGCTAGGCACTGAAGCTTTCTTT
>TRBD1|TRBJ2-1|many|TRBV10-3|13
CATRDRLYNEQFF
TGTGCCACAAGGGACAGATTATACAATGAGCAGTTCTTC
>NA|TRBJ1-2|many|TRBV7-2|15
CASSLAHSQMYGYTF
TGTGCCAGCAGCTTAGCCCACAGCCAGATGTATGGCTACACCTTC
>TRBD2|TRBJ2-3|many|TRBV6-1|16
CASSGGLALSTDTQYF
TGTGCCAGCAGTGGAGGACTAGCCCTAAGCACAGATACGCAGTATTTT
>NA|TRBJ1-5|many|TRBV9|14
CASSLGGSNQPQHF
TGTGCCAGCAGCCTAGGAGGCAGCAATCAGCCCCAGCATTTT
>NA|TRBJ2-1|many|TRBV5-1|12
CASSLDAGEQFF
TGCGCCAGCAGCCTGGACGCAGGTGAGCAGTTCTTC
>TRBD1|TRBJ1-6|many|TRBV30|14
CAWSPGQGYSPLHF
TGTGCCTGGAGTCCGGGACAGGGATATTCACCCCTCCACTTT
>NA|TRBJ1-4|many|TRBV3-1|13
CASSRRSEEKLFF
TGTGCCAGCAGCCGACGGTCGGAGGAAAAACTGTTTTTT
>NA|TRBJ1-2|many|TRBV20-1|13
CSATGALSYGYTF
TGCAGTGCTACAGGAGCCCTAAGCTATGGCTACACCTTC
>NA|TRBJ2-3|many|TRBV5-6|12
CASSSSTDTQYF
TGTGCCAGCAGTTCTAGCACAGATACGCAGTATTTT
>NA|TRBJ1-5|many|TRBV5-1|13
CASSLALDQPQNF
TGCGCCAGCAGCTTGGCCTTGGATCAGCCCCAGAATTTT
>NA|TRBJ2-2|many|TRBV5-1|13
CASSLQGTGELFF
TGCGCCAGCAGCTTGCAGGGGACCGGGGAGCTGTTTTTT
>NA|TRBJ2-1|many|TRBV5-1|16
CASSLEALSSYNEQFF
TGCGCCAGCAGCTTGGAGGCGTTGAGCTCCTACAATGAGCAGTTCTTC
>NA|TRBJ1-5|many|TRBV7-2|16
CASSLGGGYGNQPQHF
TGTGCCAGCAGCTTAGGTGGGGGTTATGGAAATCAGCCCCAGCATTTT
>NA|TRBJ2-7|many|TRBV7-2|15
CASSLAPLADYEQYF
TGTGCCAGCAGCTTAGCCCCCCTGGCAGACTACGAGCAGTACTTC
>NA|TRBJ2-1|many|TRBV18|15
CASSPRVASHNEQFF
TGTGCCAGCTCACCAAGGGTAGCGTCCCACAATGAGCAGTTCTTC
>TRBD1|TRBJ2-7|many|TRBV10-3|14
CAIRDFLTGDEQYF
TGTGCCATCAGGGATTTTTTGACAGGGGACGAGCAGTACTTC
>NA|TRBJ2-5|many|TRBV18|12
CASSPLLGTQYF
TGTGCCAGCTCACCACTTCTGGGGACCCAGTACTTC
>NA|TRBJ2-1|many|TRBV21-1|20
CASSKGLASTLSPLSNEQFF
TGTGCCAGCAGCAAAGGTCTGGCCAGCACACTCTCGCCCCTTTCAAATGAGCAGTTCTTC
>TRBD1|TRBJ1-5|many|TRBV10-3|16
CAISDGTGGRDQPQNF
TGTGCCATCAGCGATGGGACAGGGGGCCGCGATCAGCCCCAGAATTTT
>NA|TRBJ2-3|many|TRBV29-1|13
CSESEWGTDTQYF
TGCAGCGAATCAGAGTGGGGCACAGATACGCAGTATTTT
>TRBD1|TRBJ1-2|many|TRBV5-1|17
CASRIYSGDREYYGYTF
TGCGCCAGCAGGATATATTCTGGGGACAGGGAATACTATGGCTACACCTTC
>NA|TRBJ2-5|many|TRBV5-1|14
CASSVHREGETQYF
TGCGCCAGCAGCGTCCACAGGGAGGGGGAGACCCAGTACTTC
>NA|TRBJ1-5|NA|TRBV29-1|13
CSVTGGVSQPQHF
TGCAGCGTTACGGGGGGAGTGAGTCAGCCCCAGCATTTT
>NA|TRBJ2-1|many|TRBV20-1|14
CSANSPSGYNEQFF
TGCAGTGCTAATTCACCATCGGGCTACAATGAGCAGTTCTTC
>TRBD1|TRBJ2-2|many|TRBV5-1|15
CASSLEGAHTGELFF
TGCGCCAGCAGCTTAGAGGGGGCCCACACCGGGGAGCTGTTTTTT
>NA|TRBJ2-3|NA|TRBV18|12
CASSSTTDTQYF
TGTGCCAGCTCATCAACCACAGATACGCAGTATTTT
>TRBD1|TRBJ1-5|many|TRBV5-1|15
CASSLAGQGGQPQHF
TGCGCCAGCAGCTTGGCCGGACAGGGAGGCCAGCCCCAGCATTTT
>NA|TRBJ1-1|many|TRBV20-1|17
CSARDQFSALMNTEAFF
TGCAGTGCTAGAGATCAGTTCTCCGCGCTAATGAACACTGAAGCTTTCTTT
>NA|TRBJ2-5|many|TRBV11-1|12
CASSEDRETQYF
TGTGCCAGCAGCGAGGACCGGGAGACCCAGTACTTC
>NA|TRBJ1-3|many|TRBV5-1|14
CASSPGGQGNTIYF
TGCGCCAGCAGCCCCGGGGGCCAGGGGAACACCATATATTTT
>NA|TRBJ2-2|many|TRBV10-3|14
CAISERGNTGELFF
TGTGCCATCAGTGAAAGGGGAAACACCGGGGAGCTGTTTTTT
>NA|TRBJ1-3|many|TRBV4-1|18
CASSQDSKSPGSGNTIYF
TGCGCCAGCAGCCAAGATTCGAAGAGCCCAGGCTCTGGAAACACCATATATTTT